The rows below give T cell receptor beta chains drawn from one sample of a study of T-cell reconstitution after alpha-beta-depleted transplantation in children. TCRdb ran MiXCR on the PCR reads and lists one entry per CDR3 protein. Among approximately 400,000 distinct CDR3 sequences, roughly a tenth were seen once, and the ten largest hold roughly 5.5%. This specimen consisted of PBMCs from the stem cell graft donor, obtained from the stem cell graft. These TCRs come from a human donor who donated a stem cell graft to a child with acute myeloid leukemia. Both conserved end residues are part of each CDR3. The D gene is left open where the match is weak. Some rows mark clone size as missing; the rest say once, few, many or name a class of expanded clone.

v_call	j_call	d_call	clone_size	cdr3_length	cdr3_aa	cdr3_nt
TRBV30	TRBJ2-1	-	few	15	CAWSVVGRADNEQFF	TGTGCCTGGAGTGTAGTCGGCAGGGCCGACAATGAGCAGTTCTTC
TRBV12-3/TRBV12-4	TRBJ2-5	-	many	14	CASSLFGDQETQYF	TGTGCCAGCAGTTTATTCGGAGACCAAGAGACCCAGTACTTC
TRBV29-1	TRBJ1-3	-	-	13	CSVEGGGLDAIYF	TGCAGCGTTGAAGGGGGCGGCCTCGACGCCATATATTTT
TRBV2	TRBJ2-1	-	-	15	CASGPGGEFDNEQFF	TGTGCCAGCGGCCCAGGGGGGGAGTTCGACAATGAGCAGTTCTTC
TRBV4-1	TRBJ2-1	TRBD2	-	17	CASSQVKTSEGPNEQFF	TGCGCCAGCAGCCAAGTCAAAACTAGCGAGGGGCCCAATGAGCAGTTCTTC
TRBV3-1	TRBJ1-6	TRBD1	few	15	CASSPTGGNNSPLHF	TGTGCCAGCAGCCCGACAGGGGGAAACAATTCACCCCTCCACTTT
TRBV12-5	TRBJ2-7	TRBD2	few	18	CASGFSPLELAENYEQYF	TGTGCTAGTGGTTTCTCCCCACTGGAGCTAGCGGAAAACTACGAGCAGTACTTC
TRBV20-1	TRBJ2-3	-	many	14	CSARDQANTDTQYF	TGCAGTGCTAGAGATCAGGCTAACACAGATACGCAGTATTTT
TRBV6-1	TRBJ2-2	TRBD2	few	15	CASRRLAGNTGELFF	TGTGCCAGCAGACGACTAGCGGGAAACACCGGGGAGCTGTTTTTT
TRBV19	TRBJ1-5	-	-	16	CASSIVRQASNQPQHF	TGTGCCAGTAGTATAGTCCGGCAGGCTAGCAATCAGCCCCAGCATTTT
TRBV29-1	TRBJ2-3	-	few	11	CSVAQGDTQYF	TGCAGCGTTGCCCAGGGGGATACGCAGTATTTT
TRBV5-3	TRBJ2-7	-	-	20	CARSLLFSIRRSKGLSGQYF	TGTGCCAGAAGCTTGCTGTTCAGTATTAGAAGGAGCAAAGGACTCTCTGGGCAGTACTTC
TRBV7-9	TRBJ2-3	TRBD2	few	15	CASSFLGLASDTQYF	TGTGCCAGCAGCTTCCTCGGACTAGCTTCAGATACGCAGTATTTT
TRBV9	TRBJ2-5	-	many	13	CASSVGGQETQYF	TGTGCCAGCAGCGTGGGCGGGCAAGAGACCCAGTACTTC
TRBV5-1	TRBJ2-7	-	-	14	CASSFLGASYEQYF	TGCGCCAGCAGCTTCCTCGGGGCCTCCTACGAGCAGTACTTC
TRBV5-1	TRBJ2-3	TRBD1	many	15	CASSLGTGNTDTQYF	TGCGCCAGCAGCTTGGGGACAGGGAACACAGATACGCAGTATTTT
TRBV6-4	TRBJ2-4	-	few	15	CASSDNSNGKNIQYF	TGTGCCAGCAGTGACAACTCGAATGGCAAAAACATTCAGTACTTC
TRBV5-1	TRBJ1-1	-	many	16	CASSLDSPGKGTEAFF	TGCGCCAGCAGCTTGGATTCTCCGGGGAAGGGCACTGAAGCTTTCTTT
TRBV6-1	TRBJ2-5	-	-	16	CASSEPNRDAFWTQYF	TGTGCCAGCAGTGAACCGAACCGGGACGCCTTCTGGACCCAGTACTTC
TRBV5-1	TRBJ2-3	-	-	16	CASSLARRGGTDTQYF	TGCGCCAGCAGCTTGGCCCGACGGGGTGGCACAGATACGCAGTATTTT
TRBV7-9	TRBJ2-7	TRBD1	-	16	CASSLAQDRGAYEQYF	TGTGCCAGCAGCTTAGCACAAGACAGGGGCGCATACGAGCAGTACTTC
TRBV7-2	TRBJ1-4	TRBD1	many	15	CASSLAQGAGEKLFF	TGTGCCAGCAGCTTAGCTCAGGGGGCAGGGGAAAAACTGTTTTTT
TRBV19	TRBJ2-1	-	-	15	CASSRTPMVANEQFF	TGTGCCAGTAGCAGGACGCCGATGGTCGCCAATGAGCAGTTCTTC
TRBV25-1	TRBJ2-2	TRBD2	-	19	CASSEHRRREGRGTGELFF	TGTGCCAGCAGTGAACATCGCCGGCGGGAGGGCCGAGGCACCGGGGAGCTGTTTTTT
TRBV29-1	TRBJ2-1	TRBD2	-	16	CSVEGISGRAIDEQFF	TGCAGCGTTGAGGGGATTAGCGGGAGGGCCATCGATGAGCAGTTCTTC
TRBV5-1	TRBJ2-1	TRBD2	many	14	CASLQTGGSNEQFF	TGCGCCAGCCTTCAAACGGGCGGGAGCAATGAGCAGTTCTTC
TRBV10-3	TRBJ2-5	-	-	14	CAISEAVGLETQYF	TGTGCCATCAGTGAAGCGGTAGGGTTAGAGACCCAGTACTTC
TRBV20-1	TRBJ2-1	-	few	14	CSATQGLTYNEQFF	TGCAGTGCTACCCAGGGTCTTACCTACAATGAGCAGTTCTTC